This T cell receptor (beta chain) derives from a study of spatial heterogeneity in lung cancer. TCRdb re-derived calls from the 5' RACE reads in MiXCR, one entry per CDR3 protein. The table lists 110,000 or so distinct CDR3 sequences, less than 14% of them singletons. Sample time point: blood at routine non-recurrence follow-up after resection. This clonotype was counted only a few times. The germline V gene has CDR1 MNHEY and CDR2 SVGEGT. Trimming pared 8 bases from V and 3 bases from J, leaving 13 bases between. The CDR3 length is 13 residues. V usage is TRBV6-2 or TRBV6-3 and J usage is TRBJ1-2; D unclear. Source: PBMCs, taken at follow-up. The source of this sequence is a female donor with early-stage non-small cell lung cancer. The CDR3 loop is CASGEGIDYGYTF. The CDR3 nucleotides are TGTGCCAGCGGAGAGGGTATTGACTATGGCTACACCTTC.